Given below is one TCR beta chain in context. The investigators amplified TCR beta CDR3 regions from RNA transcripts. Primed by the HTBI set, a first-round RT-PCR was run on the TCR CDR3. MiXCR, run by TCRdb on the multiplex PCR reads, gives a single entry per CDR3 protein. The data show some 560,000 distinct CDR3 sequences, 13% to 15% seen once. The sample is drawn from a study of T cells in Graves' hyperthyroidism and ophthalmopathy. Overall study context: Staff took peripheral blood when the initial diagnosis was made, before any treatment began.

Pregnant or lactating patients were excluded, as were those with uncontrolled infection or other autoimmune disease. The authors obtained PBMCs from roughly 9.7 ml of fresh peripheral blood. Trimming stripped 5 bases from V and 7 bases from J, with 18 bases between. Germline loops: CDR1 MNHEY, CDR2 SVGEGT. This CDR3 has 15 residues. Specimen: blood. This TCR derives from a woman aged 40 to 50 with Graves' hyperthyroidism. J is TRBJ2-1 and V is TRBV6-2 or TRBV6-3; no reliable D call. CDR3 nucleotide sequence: TGTGCCAGCAGTCGCCGGGCCCCGGTTAGGAATGAGCAGTTCTTC. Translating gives CASSRRAPVRNEQFF.